This T cell receptor beta chain was identified during a study of OX40 agonist ivuxolimab in advanced cancers. Study information: Patients were treated with ivuxolimab, an agonistic anti-OX40 (CD134) antibody. Study conclusions and caveats: With doses of 0.1 to 3.0 mg/kg, CD4+ and CD8+ blood T cells had undergone clonal expansion by week 6.

Systemic immunosuppression or autoimmune disease history was grounds to exclude patients. Patients had blood sampled at baseline and again on cycle 4 day 1 and cycle 7 day 1. In regard to this clone: The antigen is not known.

Sequenced by immunoSEQ multiplex PCR; TCRdb stores in-frame clones only, minus some. The data show over 20,000 clones, with nearly 80% seen just once and 15% to 20% held by the top ten. The CDR3 consists of 12 residues. With 0 bases removed from V and 8 bases from J, the gap between germline ends came to 10 bases. Germline loops: CDR1 SQVTM, CDR2 ANQGSEA. Sequenced here: CD4+ or CD8+ T cells sorted from blood, sampled in a trial of the OX40 agonist ivuxolimab. This sequence originates from an adult with an advanced solid tumor such as melanoma, head and neck, liver or kidney cancer. The gene calls are TRBV29-1 and TRBJ1-2; tentatively, D is TRBD1 (6 bases). The CDR3 region is CSVEEGASGYTF. CDR3 nucleotide sequence: TGCAGCGTTGAAGAGGGGGCGAGCGGCTACACCTTC.